This T cell receptor (beta chain) appears in the sequencing data of a study of T cells in Graves' hyperthyroidism and ophthalmopathy. Findings and caveats of the study: Using 13 V-J features, a model discriminated ophthalmopathy from stable hyperthyroidism. The model predicted ophthalmopathy a median around six months before onset.

RNA transcripts provided the source from which TCR beta CDR3 regions were amplified. First-round RT-PCR targeting the TCR CDR3 was performed with the HTBI primer set. TCRdb analysed the multiplex PCR reads with MiXCR anew, one entry per CDR3 protein. The data contain fewer than 650,000 distinct CDR3 sequences, more than 13% of them singletons. Germline values: CDR1 LNHDA, CDR2 SQIVND (reference sequence). V was clipped by 8 bases and J by 2 bases, with 7 bases between them. This CDR3 comprises 12 residues. Of note for this clonotype: The antigen is undetermined.

Ophthalmopathy patients had Clinical Activity Score at least 3, NOSPECS grade at least 4, duration under 3 months. The clonotype comes from a woman aged 18 to 35 with Graves' ophthalmopathy. Material for sequencing was blood. This chain connects TRBV19 to TRBJ2-1; D is uncertain. The CDR3 reads CASRHPYNEQFF. CDR3 bases: TGTGCCAGTCGACATCCCTACAATGAGCAGTTCTTC.